The rows below give T cell receptor beta chains drawn from one sample of a study of blood T cell repertoires in COVID-19. TCRdb keeps only in-frame clones here, not all; method: immunoSEQ multiplex PCR. The sample lists roughly 170,000 clones, over 75% occurring once. The sample taken for sequencing was PBMCs or T cells enriched from blood (not recorded which). The receptor set was obtained from a woman in her thirties or forties with acute COVID-19. CDR3s include the opening cysteine and the closing phenylalanine or tryptophan. Fields, in order: V gene, clone size, J gene, D gene, CDR3 DNA, CDR3 protein. D genes are given only for firm matches. For some rows the clone size is stated as once, few or many, or as a class when expanded; others skip it.

TRBV2	NA	TRBJ2-1	TRBD2	TGTGCCAGTCGCTTGGGACTAGCGGGAGAGGGGGAGCAGTTCTTC	CASRLGLAGEGEQFF
TRBV5-1	NA	TRBJ2-1	NA	TGCGCCAGCAGCTTGGAAGGGTTAAGCGGTTACAATGAGCAGTTCTTC	CASSLEGLSGYNEQFF
TRBV10-3	NA	TRBJ2-1	TRBD2	TGTGCCATCAGGGAGACTAGCGGGATGTCTAATGAGCAGTTCTTC	CAIRETSGMSNEQFF
TRBV24-1	once	TRBJ2-2	TRBD1	TGTGCCACCAGTGATACGCCGGACAGGGGGAGCACCGGGGAGCTGTTTTTT	CATSDTPDRGSTGELFF
TRBV6-5	NA	TRBJ2-3	NA	TGTGCCAGCAGTTACTCTGAAGCGGGCCCGGATACGCAGTATTTT	CASSYSEAGPDTQYF
TRBV3-1/TRBV3-2	NA	TRBJ2-2	TRBD1	TGTGCCAGCAGCCAAAGCCACAGGGGTACCGGGGAGCTGTTTTTT	CASSQSHRGTGELFF
TRBV7-9	NA	TRBJ2-7	NA	TGTGCCAGCAGCTCGACTCCATATAACTACGAGCAGTACTTC	CASSSTPYNYEQYF
TRBV3-1/TRBV3-2	NA	TRBJ2-5	NA	TGTGCCAGCAGCCAAGTTGATCGGGGGACCCAGTACTTC	CASSQVDRGTQYF
TRBV10-3	NA	TRBJ1-1	TRBD1	TGTGCCACCGGACAGGGGGCTGAGGCTGAAGCTTTCTTT	CATGQGAEAEAFF
TRBV19	NA	TRBJ1-2	TRBD1	TGTGCCAGTAGTAAGGGGGCCAGCCAATACTATGGCTACACCTTC	CASSKGASQYYGYTF
TRBV19	NA	TRBJ2-6	NA	TGTGCCAGTCAGGGTCCCCTTTCCTCTGGGGCCAACGTCCTGACTTTC	CASQGPLSSGANVLTF
TRBV6-1	NA	TRBJ2-1	TRBD2	TGTGCCAGCAGTGAAGGTTGGCGGGAGGGGCCGGGTGAGCAGTTCTTC	CASSEGWREGPGEQFF
TRBV29-1	NA	TRBJ2-3	NA	TGCAGCGTTGCAAGAGGGATCCCCACAGATACGCAGTATTTT	CSVARGIPTDTQYF
TRBV7-8	NA	TRBJ2-5	TRBD1	TGTGCCAGCAACAAAGACCGGGACAGGGGCCAAGAGACCCAGTACTTC	CASNKDRDRGQETQYF
TRBV7-3	NA	TRBJ2-1	NA	TGTGCCAGCAGCTTAATCGCGGCAGGGGCTGACAATGAGCAGTTCTTC	CASSLIAAGADNEQFF
TRBV12-3/TRBV12-4	NA	TRBJ1-2	NA	TGTGCCAGCAGCCCGTCAGGGCTTCGTGGCTACACCTTC	CASSPSGLRGYTF
TRBV29-1	once	TRBJ2-3	NA	TGCAGCGTTGCCCGAGATACGCAGTATTTT	CSVARDTQYF
TRBV15	NA	TRBJ1-1	NA	TGTGCCACCAGCAGAAACAGGGCGGGTGCTTTCTTT	CATSRNRAGAFF
TRBV5-5	NA	TRBJ1-1	NA	TGTGCCAGCAGCTTGCACCGCAGGAACACTGAAGCTTTCTTT	CASSLHRRNTEAFF
TRBV27	NA	TRBJ2-3	TRBD2	TGTGCCAGCGCCCCCTTAGCGGGTGTCACAGATACGCAGTATTTT	CASAPLAGVTDTQYF
TRBV29-1	NA	TRBJ2-1	NA	TGCAGCGCCTGGGGAAGGGGAGGAGGTGAGCAGTTCTTC	CSAWGRGGGEQFF
TRBV6-2/TRBV6-3	NA	TRBJ2-1	TRBD2	TGTGCCTGTAGTTGGGCGGGAGAACGCAATGAGCAGTTCTTC	CACSWAGERNEQFF
TRBV7-3	NA	TRBJ2-2	TRBD2	TGTGCCAGCAGCTTTCGACGGCTAGCGGGAGAAGGAGGCACCGGGGAGCTGTTTTTT	CASSFRRLAGEGGTGELFF
TRBV7-2	NA	TRBJ1-2	NA	TGTGCCAGCAGCTTAAGCACAGGACCAGGCTATGGCTACACCTTC	CASSLSTGPGYGYTF
TRBV25-1	NA	TRBJ1-4	TRBD1	TGTGCCAGCAGTGAATTTCAGGGGGCTTATGAAAAACTGTTTTTT	CASSEFQGAYEKLFF
TRBV29-1	NA	TRBJ2-1	NA	TGCAGCGTTGAAGGGAGCGGAATCAATGAGCAGTTCTTC	CSVEGSGINEQFF
TRBV25-1	once	TRBJ2-3	NA	TGTGCCAGCAGTGACCCAACCTACACAGATACGCAGTATTTT	CASSDPTYTDTQYF
TRBV6-5	NA	TRBJ1-1	NA	TGTGCCAGCTTAAGCGGTACTTCCAACACTGAAGCTTTCTTT	CASLSGTSNTEAFF